What follows are 14 T cell receptor beta chains derived from one specimen sequenced in a study of shared clonotypes between healthy human individuals. This table comes from immunoSEQ multiplex PCR, and its TCRdb copy is limited to in-frame clones, with some not included. The sample includes roughly 2.2 million clones, 85% to 95% of them seen just once. The sample comprised naive CD4+ T cells from PBMCs. The subset is: CD45RA+ positively selected. The receptors were gathered from a man between 18 and 35 years old in good health. Some clones in this sample may be carry-over from other donors' samples.

V is TRBV5-1 and J is TRBJ1-4; perhaps TRBD1 as D (6 bases). V was cut by 6 bases and J by 7 bases, with 16 bases left in between. The CDR3 is 14 residues long. The V gene's germline CDR1 is SGHRS and CDR2 YFSETQ. CDR3 loop: CASTAGQRFEKLFF. The CDR3 DNA reads as TGCGCCAGCACAGCAGGACAGAGGTTTGAAAAACTGTTTTTT.

The chain links TRBV6-1 to TRBJ2-3; D uncertain. Germline CDR1 is MNHNS and CDR2 is SASEGT. This CDR3 spans 13 amino acids. Trimming shortened V by 6 bases and J by 0 bases, and 7 bases separated the two germline ends. The CDR3 coding sequence is TGTGCCAGCAGGGACCTTAGCACAGATACGCAGTATTTT. It yields the protein CASRDLSTDTQYF.

The rearrangement uses TRBV10-3 and TRBJ1-2; possibly TRBD1 for D (6 bases). The length of the CDR3 is 13 residues. V lost 3 bases to trimming and J lost 8 bases, with 13 bases between them. Per germline, CDR1 ENHRY and CDR2 SYGVKD. This CDR3 is CAISEEQGQGYTF. CDR3 bases: TGTGCCATCAGTGAAGAGCAGGGGCAAGGCTACACCTTC.

CDR3 loop: CASSVDRGSHEQYF. In DNA form, the CDR3 reads TGTGCCAGCAGTGTAGACAGGGGTTCCCACGAGCAGTACTTC. The V and J genes are TRBV2 and TRBJ2-7, with 8 bases that match TRBD1. Unmatched junction bases numbered 7, after V lost 4 bases and J lost 5 bases. Per the germline V gene, CDR1 is SNHLY and CDR2 is FYNNEI. There are 14 residues in the CDR3.

V and J are TRBV5-6 and TRBJ2-7; maybe TRBD2 (5 bases). The CDR3 loop spans 16 amino acids. Germline V CDR1 and CDR2: SGHDT, YYEEEE. V gave up 0 bases and J gave up 3 bases, with 16 bases separating them. CDR3 protein: CASSLALRTGYYEQYF. The CDR3 bases are TGTGCCAGCAGCTTGGCTCTGCGGACGGGATACTACGAGCAGTACTTC.

V is TRBV11-3 and J is TRBJ2-1; 14 bases match TRBD2. The J segment lost 9 bases and the V segment lost 0 bases, leaving 7 bases of the junction unmatched. This CDR3 is built from 17 residues. From germline, CDR1 is SGHNT and CDR2 YENEEA. CDR3 sequence (DNA): TGTGCCAGCAGCTTAGAGACTAGCGGGAGGGCCAATAGTGAGCAGTTCTTC. It is translated as CASSLETSGRANSEQFF.

On this clone: The same CDR3 arises from other DNA sequences in this sample as well. The genes are TRBV7-3 and TRBJ2-7; D may correspond to TRBD1 or TRBD2 (5 bases each). CDR3 size: 14 residues. Per germline, CDR1 SGHTA and CDR2 FQGTGA. Trimming took off 5 bases at V and 6 bases at J, with 17 bases between the two ends. CDR3 sequence (DNA): TGTGCCAGCAGCCAGTCCCACGGGGCGGTCGAGCAGTACTTC. Residues: CASSQSHGAVEQYF.

This chain links TRBV2 with TRBJ1-4; no firm D call. V was trimmed by 2 bases and J by 3 bases, leaving 10 bases between them. The CDR3 is 15 amino acids. Germline lookup yields CDR1 SNHLY and CDR2 FYNNEI. The CDR3 DNA follows: TGTGCCAGCAGTGAACAGCTTGGGGCTAATGAAAAACTGTTTTTT. The encoded protein is CASSEQLGANEKLFF.

This clone has only one observation. The V call is TRBV10-1, the J call TRBJ1-6; no firm D call. The CDR3 sequence is 13 residues long. Germline V gene data show CDR1 as WNHNN and CDR2 as SYGVQD (reference sequence). The V and J ends lost 5 bases and 6 bases respectively, with 8 bases between them. The CDR3 sequence: CASSFSPNSPLHF. The CDR3 DNA is TGCGCCAGCAGTTTTTCCCCTAATTCACCCCTCCACTTT.

The rearrangement joins TRBV11-3 to TRBJ2-3; no clear D gene. Germline CDR1 is SGHNT and CDR2 is YENEEA. Trimming pared 1 base from V and 3 bases from J, leaving 8 bases between. CDR3 length: 14 amino acids. For the CDR3, the DNA is TGTGCCAGCAGCTTAGTGGGAAGTACAGATACGCAGTATTTT. Translation gives CASSLVGSTDTQYF.

V is TRBV7-2 and J is TRBJ1-2; no definite D call. CDR1 SGHTA and CDR2 FQGNSA come from the germline V gene. Trimming cost V 3 bases and J 4 bases, with 12 bases left between them. This CDR3 comprises 14 residues. The CDR3 nucleotides read TGTGCCAGCAGCTTTAATCCCGGCCCCTATGGCTACACCTTC. This translates into CASSFNPGPYGYTF.

Comments on this clone: This specimen includes other DNA sequences encoding the same CDR3. The V call is TRBV28, the J call TRBJ2-3; the D is unclear. This CDR3 region has 12 residues. CDR1 is MDHEN and CDR2 is SYDVKM in the germline V gene. Trimming took 4 bases from V and 6 from J, leaving 8 bases between them. The CDR3 sequence: CASSSPRDTQYF. The DNA for the CDR3 is TGTGCCAGCAGTTCCCCCCGGGATACGCAGTATTTT.

This clone was seen only once. CDR3 sequence: CASSLPGLNEKLFF. Here the CDR3 DNA reads TGTGCCAGCAGCTTACCGGGTTTAAATGAAAAACTGTTTTTT. The chain uses TRBV7-2 and TRBJ1-4; D unclear. The V end lost 2 bases, the J end lost 5 bases, and 9 bases lay between the germline ends. From germline, CDR1 is SGHTA and CDR2 FQGNSA. The CDR3 has 14 residues. Full variable domain (rest looked up from reference TRBV7-2 and TRBJ1-4): GAGVSQSPSNKVTEKGKDVELRCDPISGHTALYWYRQSLGQGLEFLIYFQGNSAPDKSGLPSDRFSAERTGGSVSTLTIQRTQQEDSAVYLCASSLPGLNEKLFFGSGTQLSVL.

In regard to this clone: The sample contains more than one DNA sequence encoding this CDR3. The J gene is TRBJ1-2, the V gene TRBV6-5, with TRBD1 matching over 7 bases. Germline V gene sequence: CDR1 MNHEY, CDR2 SVGAGI. V was pared by 6 bases and J by 5 bases, with 0 bases of the junction left unmatched. The CDR3 spans 11 residues. The CDR3 loop is CASRTGYGYTF. The CDR3 coding sequence is TGTGCCAGCAGGACAGGGTATGGCTACACCTTC.